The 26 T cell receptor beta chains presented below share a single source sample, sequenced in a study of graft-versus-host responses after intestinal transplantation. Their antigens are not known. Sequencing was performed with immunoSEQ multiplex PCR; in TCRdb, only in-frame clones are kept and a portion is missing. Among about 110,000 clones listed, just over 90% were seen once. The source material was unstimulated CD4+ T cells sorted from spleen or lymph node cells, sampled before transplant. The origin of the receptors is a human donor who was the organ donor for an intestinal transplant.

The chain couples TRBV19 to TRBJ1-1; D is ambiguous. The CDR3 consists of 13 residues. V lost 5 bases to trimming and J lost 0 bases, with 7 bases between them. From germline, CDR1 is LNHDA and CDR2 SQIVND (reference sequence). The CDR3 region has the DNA TGTGCCAGTAGTGTGACGGTGAACACTGAAGCTTTCTTT. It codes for CASSVTVNTEAFF.

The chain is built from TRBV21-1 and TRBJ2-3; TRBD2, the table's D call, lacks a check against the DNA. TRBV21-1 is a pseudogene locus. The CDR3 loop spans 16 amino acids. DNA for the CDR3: TGTGCCAGCAGCAAAACTAGCGGACGTGCCAAAGATACGCAGTATTTT. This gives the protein CASSKTSGRAKDTQYF.

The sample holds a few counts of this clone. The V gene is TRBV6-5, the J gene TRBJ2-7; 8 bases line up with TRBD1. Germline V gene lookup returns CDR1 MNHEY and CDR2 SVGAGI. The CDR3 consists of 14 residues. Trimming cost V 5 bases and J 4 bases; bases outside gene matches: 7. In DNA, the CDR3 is TGTGCCAGCAGTCTCCGGACAGGGCCATACGAGCAGTACTTC. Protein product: CASSLRTGPYEQYF.

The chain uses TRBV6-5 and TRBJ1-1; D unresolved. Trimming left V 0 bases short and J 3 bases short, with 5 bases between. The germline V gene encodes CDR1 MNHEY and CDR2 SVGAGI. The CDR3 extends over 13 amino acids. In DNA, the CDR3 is TGTGCCAGCAGTTACTCGTTAGACACTGAAGCTTTCTTT. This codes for CASSYSLDTEAFF.

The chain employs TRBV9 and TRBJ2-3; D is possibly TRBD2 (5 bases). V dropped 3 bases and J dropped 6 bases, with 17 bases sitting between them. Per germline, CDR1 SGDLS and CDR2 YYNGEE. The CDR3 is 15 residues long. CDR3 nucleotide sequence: TGTGCCAGCAGCGCTAAAGAGGGCCTCGTGGATACGCAGTATTTT. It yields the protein CASSAKEGLVDTQYF.

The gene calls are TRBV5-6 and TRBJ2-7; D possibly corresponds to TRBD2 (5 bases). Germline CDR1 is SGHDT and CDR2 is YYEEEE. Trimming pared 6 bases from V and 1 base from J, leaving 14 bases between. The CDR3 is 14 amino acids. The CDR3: CASTRRGKSYEQYF. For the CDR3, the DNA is TGTGCCAGCACCCGCAGAGGGAAGTCCTACGAGCAGTACTTC.

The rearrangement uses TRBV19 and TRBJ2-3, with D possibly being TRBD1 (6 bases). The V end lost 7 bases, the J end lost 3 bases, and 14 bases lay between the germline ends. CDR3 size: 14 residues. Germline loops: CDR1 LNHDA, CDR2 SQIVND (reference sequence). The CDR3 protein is CASMGRGNTDTQYF. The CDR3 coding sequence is TGTGCCAGTATGGGCAGGGGTAATACAGATACGCAGTATTTT. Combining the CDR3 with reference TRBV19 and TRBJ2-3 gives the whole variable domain DGGITQSPKYLFRKEGQNVTLSCEQNLNHDAMYWYRQDPGQGLRLIYYSQIVNDFQKGDIAEGYSVSREKKESFPLTVTSAQKNPTAFYLCASMGRGNTDTQYFGPGTRLTVL.

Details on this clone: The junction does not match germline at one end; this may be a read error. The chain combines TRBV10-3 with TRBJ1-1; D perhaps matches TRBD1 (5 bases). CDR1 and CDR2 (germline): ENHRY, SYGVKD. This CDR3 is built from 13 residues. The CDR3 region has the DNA TGTGCCACCAGTGTCGAGCTGACAGCTGAAGCTTTCTTT. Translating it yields CATSVELTAEAFF.

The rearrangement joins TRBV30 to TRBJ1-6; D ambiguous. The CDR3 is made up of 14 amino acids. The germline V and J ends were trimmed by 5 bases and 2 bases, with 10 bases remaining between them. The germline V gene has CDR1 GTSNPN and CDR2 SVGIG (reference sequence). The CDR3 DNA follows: TGTGCCTGGGCCCAGATCGCCTATAATTCACCCCTCCACTTT. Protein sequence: CAWAQIAYNSPLHF.

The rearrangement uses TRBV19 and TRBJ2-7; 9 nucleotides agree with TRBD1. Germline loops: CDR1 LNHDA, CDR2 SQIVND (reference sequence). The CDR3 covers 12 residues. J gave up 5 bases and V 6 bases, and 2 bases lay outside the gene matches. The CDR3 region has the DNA TGTGCCAGTAGGGACAGGGGCAACGAGCAGTACTTC. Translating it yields CASRDRGNEQYF.

This CDR3 reads CASSKTRGQGKETQYF. CDR3 sequence (DNA): TGTGCCAGCAGCAAAACGCGGGGACAGGGGAAAGAGACCCAGTACTTC. The rearrangement uses TRBV28 and TRBJ2-5, with 10 positions matching TRBD1. Germline-derived CDR1 and CDR2 are MDHEN and SYDVKM. The V and J ends lost 6 bases and 3 bases, in that order; junction bases with no gene match: 10. This CDR3 comprises 16 residues.

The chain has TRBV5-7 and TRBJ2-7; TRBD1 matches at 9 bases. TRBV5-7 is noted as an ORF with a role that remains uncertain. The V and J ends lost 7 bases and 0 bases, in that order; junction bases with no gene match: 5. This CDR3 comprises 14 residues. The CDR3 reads CASGGTGPSYEQYF. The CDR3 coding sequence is TGTGCCAGCGGAGGGACAGGGCCCTCCTACGAGCAGTACTTC.

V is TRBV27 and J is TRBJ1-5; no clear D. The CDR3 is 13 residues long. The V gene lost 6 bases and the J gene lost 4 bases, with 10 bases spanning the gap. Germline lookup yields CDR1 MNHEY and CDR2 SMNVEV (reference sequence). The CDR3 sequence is CASRIRVNQPQHF. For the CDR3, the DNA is TGTGCCAGCAGAATCCGAGTAAATCAGCCCCAGCATTTT.

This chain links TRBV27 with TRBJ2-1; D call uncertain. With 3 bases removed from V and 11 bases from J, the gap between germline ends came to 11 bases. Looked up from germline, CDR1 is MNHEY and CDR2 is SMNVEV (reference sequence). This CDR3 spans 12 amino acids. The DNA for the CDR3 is TGTGCCAGCAGTTTGTCAGGTGAGCAGCAGTTCTTC. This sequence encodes CASSLSGEQQFF.

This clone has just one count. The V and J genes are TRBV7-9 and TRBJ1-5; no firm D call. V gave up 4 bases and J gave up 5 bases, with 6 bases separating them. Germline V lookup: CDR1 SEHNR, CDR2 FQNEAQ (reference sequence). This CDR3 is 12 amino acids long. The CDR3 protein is CASSYEYQPQHF. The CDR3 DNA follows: TGTGCCAGCAGCTATGAGTATCAGCCCCAGCATTTT.

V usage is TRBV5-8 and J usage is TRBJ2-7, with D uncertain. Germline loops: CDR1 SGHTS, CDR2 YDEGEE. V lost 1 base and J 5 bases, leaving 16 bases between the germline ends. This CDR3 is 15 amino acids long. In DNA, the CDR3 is TGTGCCAGCAGCTTGAACCGAGATCAGACCCACGAGCAGTACTTC. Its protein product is CASSLNRDQTHEQYF. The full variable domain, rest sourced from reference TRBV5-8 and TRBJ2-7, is EAGVTQSPTHLIKTRGQQATLRCSPISGHTSVYWYQQALGLGLQFLLWYDEGEERNRGNFPPRFSGRQFPNYSSELNVNALELEDSALYLCASSLNRDQTHEQYFGPGTRLTVT.

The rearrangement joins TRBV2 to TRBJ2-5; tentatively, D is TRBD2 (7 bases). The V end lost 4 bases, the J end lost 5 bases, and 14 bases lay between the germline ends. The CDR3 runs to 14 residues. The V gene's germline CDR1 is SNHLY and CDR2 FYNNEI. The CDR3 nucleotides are TGTGCCAGCAGTGTGGCGGGGGCGGGGGAGACCCAGTACTTC. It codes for CASSVAGAGETQYF.

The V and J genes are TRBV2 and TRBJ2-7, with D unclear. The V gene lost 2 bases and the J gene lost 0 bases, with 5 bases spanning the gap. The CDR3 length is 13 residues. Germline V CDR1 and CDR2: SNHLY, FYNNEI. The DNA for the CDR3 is TGTGCCAGCAGTGAAAGGAGCTCCTACGAGCAGTACTTC. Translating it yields CASSERSSYEQYF.

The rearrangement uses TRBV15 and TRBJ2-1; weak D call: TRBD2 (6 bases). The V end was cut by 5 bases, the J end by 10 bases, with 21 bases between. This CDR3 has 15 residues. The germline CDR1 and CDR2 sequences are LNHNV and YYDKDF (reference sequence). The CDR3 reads CATSQEGYAYREQFF. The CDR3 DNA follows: TGTGCCACCAGCCAGGAGGGGTATGCTTACAGGGAGCAGTTCTTC.

The CDR3 coding sequence is TGTGCCAGCAGCGTCTCCCTAAGCTACGAGCAGTACTTC. Its protein is CASSVSLSYEQYF. The chain joins TRBV6-1 to TRBJ2-7; D gene ambiguous. V was shortened by 6 bases and J by 3 bases, with 12 bases between the two germline ends. The CDR3 totals 13 residues. Germline CDR1 and CDR2: MNHNS and SASEGT.

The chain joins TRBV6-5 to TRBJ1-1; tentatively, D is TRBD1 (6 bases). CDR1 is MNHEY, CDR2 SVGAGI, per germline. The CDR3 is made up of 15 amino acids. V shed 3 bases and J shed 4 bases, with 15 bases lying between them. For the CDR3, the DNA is TGTGCCAGCAGTTATAGAAGGGGGTGGGGCACTGAAGCTTTCTTT. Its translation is CASSYRRGWGTEAFF.

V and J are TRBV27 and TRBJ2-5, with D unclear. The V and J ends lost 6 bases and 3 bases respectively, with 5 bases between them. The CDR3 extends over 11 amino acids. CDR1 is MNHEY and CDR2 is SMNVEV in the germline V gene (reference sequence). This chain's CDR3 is CASRKKETQYF. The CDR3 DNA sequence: TGTGCCAGCAGAAAAAAAGAGACCCAGTACTTC.

The CDR3 reads CASTLTGLWDQPQHF. In nucleotides, the CDR3 is TGTGCCAGTACCCTGACAGGCCTCTGGGATCAGCCCCAGCATTTT. The rearrangement uses TRBV19 and TRBJ1-5, with D possibly matching TRBD1 (6 bases). This CDR3 region has 15 residues. Germline assignment: CDR1 LNHDA and CDR2 SQIVND (reference sequence). The V end lost 7 bases, the J end lost 5 bases, and 18 bases lay between the germline ends.

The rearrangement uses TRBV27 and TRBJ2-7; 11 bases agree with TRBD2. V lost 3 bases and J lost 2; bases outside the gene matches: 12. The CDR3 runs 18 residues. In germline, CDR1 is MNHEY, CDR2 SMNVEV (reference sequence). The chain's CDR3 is CASSLGLFGTSGTYEQYF. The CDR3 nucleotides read TGTGCCAGCAGTTTGGGTTTATTTGGGACTAGCGGCACCTACGAGCAGTACTTC.

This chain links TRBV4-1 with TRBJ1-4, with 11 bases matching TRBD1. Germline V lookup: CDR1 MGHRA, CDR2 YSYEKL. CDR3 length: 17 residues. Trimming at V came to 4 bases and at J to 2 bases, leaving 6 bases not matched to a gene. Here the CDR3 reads CASSRKDRGLTNEKLFF. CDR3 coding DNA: TGCGCCAGCAGCCGAAAGGACAGGGGGCTGACTAATGAAAAACTGTTTTTT.

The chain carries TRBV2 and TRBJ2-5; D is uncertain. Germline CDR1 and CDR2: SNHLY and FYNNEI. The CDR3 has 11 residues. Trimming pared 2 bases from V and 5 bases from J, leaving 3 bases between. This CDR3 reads CASSEIETQYF. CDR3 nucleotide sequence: TGTGCCAGCAGTGAAATTGAGACCCAGTACTTC.